This T cell receptor (beta chain) emerged from a study of blood T cell repertoires in COVID-19. Across the study: There were acute and convalescent COVID-19 samples, and they came from the United States, Italy and Spain. The analysed material was cDNA or gDNA that came from T cells, B-cell-depleted T cells, or PBMCs.

J was trimmed by 6 bases and V by 7 bases; bases with no gene match: 13. This CDR3 has 14 residues. CDR1 and CDR2 from the germline V gene are SGHRS and YFSETQ. Per the original data handling: Counts of nucleated cells, estimated from reference gene primer amplification, were obtained. The method was immunoSEQ multiplex PCR; TCRdb's version includes in-frame clones alone and lacks a portion of them. V, J and clone size derive from that table, while D and trimming were established from the DNA sequence. Among more than 150,000 clones listed, about four fifths were seen once. The chain recombines TRBV5-1 with TRBJ2-7, with 7 nucleotides matching TRBD1. The TCR was taken from a human donor in a cohort sampled during active COVID-19. The source material was peripheral blood. CDR3 sequence: CASHLGTGAGEQYF. The DNA of the CDR3 is TGCGCCAGCCATTTAGGTACAGGGGCGGGCGAGCAGTACTTC.